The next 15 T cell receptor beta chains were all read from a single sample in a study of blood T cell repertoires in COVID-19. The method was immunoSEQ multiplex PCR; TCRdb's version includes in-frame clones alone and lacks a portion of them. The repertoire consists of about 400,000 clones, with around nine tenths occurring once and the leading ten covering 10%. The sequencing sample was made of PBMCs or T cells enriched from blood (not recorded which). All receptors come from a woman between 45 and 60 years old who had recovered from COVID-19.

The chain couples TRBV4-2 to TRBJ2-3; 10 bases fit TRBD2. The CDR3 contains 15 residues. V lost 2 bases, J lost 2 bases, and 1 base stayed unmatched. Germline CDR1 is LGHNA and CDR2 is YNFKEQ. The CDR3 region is CASSQLAGATDTQYF. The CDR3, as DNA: TGTGCCAGCAGCCAACTAGCGGGGGCCACAGATACGCAGTATTTT.

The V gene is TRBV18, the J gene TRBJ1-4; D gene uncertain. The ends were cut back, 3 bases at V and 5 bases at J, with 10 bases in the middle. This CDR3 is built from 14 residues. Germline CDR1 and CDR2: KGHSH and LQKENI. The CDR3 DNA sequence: TGTGCCAGCTCACCGAGGACGGGGAATGAAAAACTGTTTTTT. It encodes CASSPRTGNEKLFF.

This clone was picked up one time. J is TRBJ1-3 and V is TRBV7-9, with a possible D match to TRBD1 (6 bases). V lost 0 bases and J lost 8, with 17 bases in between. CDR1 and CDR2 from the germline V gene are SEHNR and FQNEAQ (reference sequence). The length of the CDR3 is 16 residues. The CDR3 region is CASSLAYGTKGDTIYF. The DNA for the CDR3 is TGTGCCAGCAGCTTAGCTTATGGGACGAAGGGGGACACCATATATTTT.

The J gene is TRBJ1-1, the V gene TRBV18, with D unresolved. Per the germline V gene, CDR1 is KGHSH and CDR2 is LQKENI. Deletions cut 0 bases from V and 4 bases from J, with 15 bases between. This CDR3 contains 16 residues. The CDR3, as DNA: TGTGCCAGCTCACCACCGGTCAGGAATTGGTTCACTGAAGCTTTCTTT. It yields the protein CASSPPVRNWFTEAFF. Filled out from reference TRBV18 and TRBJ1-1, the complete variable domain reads NAGVMQNPRHLVRRRGQEARLRCSPMKGHSHVYWYRQLPEEGLKFMVYLQKENIIDESGMPKERFSAEFPKEGPSILRIQQVVRGDSAAYFCASSPPVRNWFTEAFFGQGTRLTVV.

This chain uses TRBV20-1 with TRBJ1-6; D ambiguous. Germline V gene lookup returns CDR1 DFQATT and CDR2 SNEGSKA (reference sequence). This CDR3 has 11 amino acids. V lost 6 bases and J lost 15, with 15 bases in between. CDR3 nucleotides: TGCAGTGCGACTGGGGAGCGGCGCCTCCACTTT. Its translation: CSATGERRLHF.

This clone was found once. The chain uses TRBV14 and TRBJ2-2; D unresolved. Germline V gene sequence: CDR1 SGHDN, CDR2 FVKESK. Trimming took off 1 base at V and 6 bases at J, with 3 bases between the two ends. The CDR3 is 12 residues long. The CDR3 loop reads CASSQVSGELFF. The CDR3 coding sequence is TGTGCCAGCAGCCAAGTCTCCGGGGAGCTGTTTTTT.

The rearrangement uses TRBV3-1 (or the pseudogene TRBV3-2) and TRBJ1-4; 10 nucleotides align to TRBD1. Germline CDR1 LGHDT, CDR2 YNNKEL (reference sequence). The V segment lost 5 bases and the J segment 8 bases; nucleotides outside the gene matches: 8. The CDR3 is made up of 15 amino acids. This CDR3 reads CASSFPTGGREKLFF. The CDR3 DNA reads TGTGCCAGCAGCTTCCCGACAGGGGGCAGGGAAAAACTGTTTTTT.

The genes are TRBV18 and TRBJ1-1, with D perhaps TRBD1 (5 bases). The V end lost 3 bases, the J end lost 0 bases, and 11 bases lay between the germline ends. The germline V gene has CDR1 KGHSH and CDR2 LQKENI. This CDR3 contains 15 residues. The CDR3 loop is CASSPGRGLNTEAFF. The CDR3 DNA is TGTGCCAGCTCACCCGGACGGGGGTTGAACACTGAAGCTTTCTTT.

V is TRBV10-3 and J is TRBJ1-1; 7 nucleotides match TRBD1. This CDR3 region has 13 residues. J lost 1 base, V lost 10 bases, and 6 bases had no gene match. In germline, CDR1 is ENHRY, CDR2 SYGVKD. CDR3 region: CATRDRENTEAFF. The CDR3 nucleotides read TGTGCCACCAGAGACAGGGAGAACACTGAAGCTTTCTTT.

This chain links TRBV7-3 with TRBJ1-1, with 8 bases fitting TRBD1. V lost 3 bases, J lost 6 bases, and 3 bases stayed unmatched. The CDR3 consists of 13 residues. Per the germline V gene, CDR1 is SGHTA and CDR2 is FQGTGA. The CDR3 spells CASSFRGLAEAFF. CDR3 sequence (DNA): TGTGCCAGCAGCTTCAGGGGGCTCGCTGAAGCTTTCTTT.

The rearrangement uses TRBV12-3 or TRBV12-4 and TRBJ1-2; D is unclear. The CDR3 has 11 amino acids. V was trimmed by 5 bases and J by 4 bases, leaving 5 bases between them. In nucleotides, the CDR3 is TGTGCCAGCAGTCGGAGCTATGGCTACACCTTC. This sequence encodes CASSRSYGYTF.

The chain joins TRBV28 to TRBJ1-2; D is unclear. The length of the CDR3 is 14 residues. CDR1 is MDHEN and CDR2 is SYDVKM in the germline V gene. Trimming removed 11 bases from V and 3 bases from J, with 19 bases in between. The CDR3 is CAGSHRAPHYGYTF. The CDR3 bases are TGTGCCGGGAGTCACCGGGCCCCCCACTATGGCTACACCTTC.

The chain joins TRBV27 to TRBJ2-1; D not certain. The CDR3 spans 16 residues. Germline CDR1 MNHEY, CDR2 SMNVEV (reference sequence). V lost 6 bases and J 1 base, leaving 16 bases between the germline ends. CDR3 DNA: TGTGCCAGCAGCTCCCCCGCTAGGCTATCCTACAATGAGCAGTTCTTC. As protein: CASSSPARLSYNEQFF.

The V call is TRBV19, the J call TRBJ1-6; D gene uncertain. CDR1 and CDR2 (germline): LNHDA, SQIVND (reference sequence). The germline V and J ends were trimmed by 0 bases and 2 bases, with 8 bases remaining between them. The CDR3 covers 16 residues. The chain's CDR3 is CASSIDGQTYNSPLHF. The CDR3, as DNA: TGTGCCAGTAGTATAGATGGCCAGACCTATAATTCACCCCTCCACTTT.

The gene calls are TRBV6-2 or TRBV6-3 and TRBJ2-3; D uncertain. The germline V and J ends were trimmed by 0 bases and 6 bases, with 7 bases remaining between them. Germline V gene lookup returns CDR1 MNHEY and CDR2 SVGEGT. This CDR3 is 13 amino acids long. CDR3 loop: CASSYSTIDTQYF. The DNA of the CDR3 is TGTGCCAGCAGTTACTCTACTATCGATACGCAGTATTTT.